This paragraph reports one T cell receptor beta chain. What it binds is unknown. This specimen belongs to a study of blood T cells in healthy people across ages. Findings of the study overall: Naive CD4+ cells and diversity were both higher in long-lived donors than in aged donors. Getting older went along with TCR beta diversity per million T cells dropping roughly linearly.

Primed by a sample-barcoded 5' primer and a J-beta primer mix, a second PCR proceeded for 7 to 11 cycles. MiXCR, applied by TCRdb to the 5' RACE reads, yields one record per CDR3 protein. The sample yields roughly 800,000 distinct CDR3 sequences, about 25% seen once. The CDR3 length is 14 residues. Trimming pared 3 bases from V and 2 bases from J, leaving 10 bases between. Another study also made use of these data, one on T cells of mothers and their children. That report notes: Related and unrelated pairs show TCR recombination output that thymic selection shapes similarly. Related mother-child pairs shared marginally more repertoire than unrelated pairs, though not significantly.

V and J are TRBV12-3 or TRBV12-4 and TRBJ2-5; a weak D match, TRBD1 (6 bases). This sequence originates from a boy aged 5-17 years in good health. The sequenced sample consisted of blood. CDR3 protein: CASSFPDRQETQYF. The DNA for the CDR3 is TGTGCCAGCAGTTTTCCGGACAGACAAGAGACCCAGTACTTC.